These T cell receptor beta chains were read from a single sample in a study of cytomegalovirus exposure and HLA in healthy donors. Repertoires were generated with immunoSEQ multiplex PCR, while TCRdb's copy carries only in-frame clones and drops some. The sample shows about 56,000 clones, 80% to 90% of them seen only once. The sample consisted of PBMCs. These receptors were obtained from a young woman in good health and CMV-seronegative. Both conserved end residues are part of each CDR3. A D gene is named only where the DNA matches it firmly. For some rows the clone size is stated as once, few or many, or as a class when expanded; others skip it.

CDR3aa: CASNSRDRSSPLHF
CDR3nt: TGTGCCAGCAACAGTAGGGACAGGAGTTCACCCCTCCACTTT
d_gene: TRBD1
abundance: -
j_gene: TRBJ1-6
v_gene: TRBV2

CDR3aa: CASSLWSLDRRNENTEAFF
CDR3nt: TGTGCCAGCAGTTTATGGTCCCTAGACAGGCGGAATGAAAACACTGAAGCTTTCTTT
d_gene: -
abundance: -
j_gene: TRBJ1-1
v_gene: TRBV28

CDR3aa: CASSVERGSEAFF
CDR3nt: TGTGCCAGCAGCGTAGAACGGGGATCTGAAGCTTTCTTT
d_gene: -
abundance: few
j_gene: TRBJ1-1
v_gene: TRBV9

CDR3aa: CSVETGASFYGYTF
CDR3nt: TGCAGCGTAGAAACAGGAGCGTCTTTCTATGGCTACACCTTC
d_gene: -
abundance: -
j_gene: TRBJ1-2
v_gene: TRBV29-1

CDR3aa: CASSPQREGPNEQFF
CDR3nt: TGTGCCAGCAGTCCCCAGCGGGAGGGCCCCAATGAGCAGTTCTTC
d_gene: TRBD2
abundance: -
j_gene: TRBJ2-1
v_gene: TRBV6-5

CDR3aa: CAIPGAGQMGETQYF
CDR3nt: TGTGCCATCCCAGGGGCGGGACAGATGGGGGAGACCCAGTACTTC
d_gene: -
abundance: -
j_gene: TRBJ2-5
v_gene: TRBV2

CDR3aa: CASSLVGRAGYEQYF
CDR3nt: TGTGCCAGCAGCTTAGTTGGGAGGGCCGGTTACGAGCAGTACTTC
d_gene: TRBD2
abundance: -
j_gene: TRBJ2-7
v_gene: TRBV11-1

CDR3aa: CASSLGAGAFTDTQYF
CDR3nt: TGTGCCAGCAGCTTAGGGGCAGGGGCTTTTACAGATACGCAGTATTTT
d_gene: -
abundance: -
j_gene: TRBJ2-3
v_gene: TRBV11-3

CDR3aa: CASRETDSSYNEQFF
CDR3nt: TGTGCCAGCAGGGAGACTGACAGCTCCTACAATGAGCAGTTCTTC
d_gene: -
abundance: -
j_gene: TRBJ2-1
v_gene: TRBV2

CDR3aa: CASSSRQGGQPQHF
CDR3nt: TGCGCCAGCAGCTCAAGACAGGGCGGGCAGCCCCAGCATTTT
d_gene: TRBD1
abundance: -
j_gene: TRBJ1-5
v_gene: TRBV5-1

CDR3aa: CASSSSAGEYEQYF
CDR3nt: TGTGCCAGCAGCTCCTCAGCGGGGGAATACGAGCAGTACTTC
d_gene: TRBD2
abundance: -
j_gene: TRBJ2-7
v_gene: TRBV11-2

CDR3aa: CASSLSGQGSNYGYTF
CDR3nt: TGTGCCAGCAGTTTATCGGGTCAGGGTTCAAACTATGGCTACACCTTC
d_gene: -
abundance: -
j_gene: TRBJ1-2
v_gene: TRBV27

CDR3aa: CATSRATLKEKLFF
CDR3nt: TGTGCCACCAGCAGAGCGACTCTGAAAGAAAAACTGTTTTTT
d_gene: -
abundance: -
j_gene: TRBJ1-4
v_gene: TRBV15

CDR3aa: CASSMRPARDEKLFF
CDR3nt: TGTGCCAGTAGTATGCGTCCCGCGAGGGATGAAAAACTGTTTTTT
d_gene: -
abundance: -
j_gene: TRBJ1-4
v_gene: TRBV19

CDR3aa: CASSSPTGYQETQYF
CDR3nt: TGTGCCAGCAGCTCCCCGACCGGGTACCAAGAGACCCAGTACTTC
d_gene: -
abundance: -
j_gene: TRBJ2-5
v_gene: TRBV21-1

CDR3aa: CASSVRGIYGYTF
CDR3nt: TGTGCCAGCAGTGTGAGAGGGATCTATGGCTACACCTTC
d_gene: -
abundance: -
j_gene: TRBJ1-2
v_gene: TRBV6-1

CDR3aa: CASSLGPSNQPQHF
CDR3nt: TGCGCCAGCAGCTTGGGGCCTAGCAATCAGCCCCAGCATTTT
d_gene: -
abundance: -
j_gene: TRBJ1-5
v_gene: TRBV5-1

CDR3aa: CASSLLDRATDTQYF
CDR3nt: TGTGCCAGCAGCTTACTGGACAGGGCGACAGATACGCAGTATTTT
d_gene: TRBD1
abundance: -
j_gene: TRBJ2-3
v_gene: TRBV11-2

CDR3aa: CASSLASSYEQYF
CDR3nt: TGTGCCAGCAGCTTAGCCAGCTCCTACGAGCAGTACTTC
d_gene: -
abundance: -
j_gene: TRBJ2-7
v_gene: TRBV7-2

CDR3aa: CASREGIGGSGRNEQYF
CDR3nt: TGTGCCAGCAGGGAAGGGATCGGGGGTAGCGGGAGAAACGAGCAGTACTTC
d_gene: TRBD2
abundance: -
j_gene: TRBJ2-7
v_gene: TRBV2

CDR3aa: CASSGGLNTEAFF
CDR3nt: TGCGCCAGCAGCGGGGGCCTGAACACTGAAGCTTTCTTT
d_gene: -
abundance: -
j_gene: TRBJ1-1
v_gene: TRBV5-1

CDR3aa: CASSFQARAKNIQYF
CDR3nt: TGTGCCAGCAGTTTCCAGGCGAGAGCCAAAAACATTCAGTACTTC
d_gene: -
abundance: -
j_gene: TRBJ2-4
v_gene: TRBV27

CDR3aa: CASSVGQGMDEQFF
CDR3nt: TGCGCCAGCAGCGTCGGACAGGGGATGGATGAGCAGTTCTTC
d_gene: TRBD1
abundance: -
j_gene: TRBJ2-1
v_gene: TRBV5-1

CDR3aa: CASSLDTPGVGNTIYF
CDR3nt: TGTGCCAGCAGCTTAGATACGCCAGGGGTAGGAAACACCATATATTTT
d_gene: -
abundance: -
j_gene: TRBJ1-3
v_gene: TRBV11-2

CDR3aa: CASTRAGDTQYF
CDR3nt: TGTGCCAGCACCAGGGCGGGGGATACGCAGTATTTT
d_gene: -
abundance: few
j_gene: TRBJ2-3
v_gene: TRBV7-2

CDR3aa: CASSPQGNEQYF
CDR3nt: TGTGCCAGCAGTCCTCAGGGGAACGAGCAGTACTTC
d_gene: -
abundance: -
j_gene: TRBJ2-7
v_gene: TRBV27

CDR3aa: CASSARGSNQPQHF
CDR3nt: TGTGCCAGCAGTGCCAGGGGGAGCAATCAGCCCCAGCATTTT
d_gene: TRBD1
abundance: once
j_gene: TRBJ1-5
v_gene: TRBV2

CDR3aa: CASSAPGGRETQYF
CDR3nt: TGTGCCAGCAGTGCCCCCGGGGGTAGAGAGACCCAGTACTTC
d_gene: -
abundance: once
j_gene: TRBJ2-5
v_gene: TRBV28

CDR3aa: CASSEEGLTTDTQYF
CDR3nt: TGTGCCAGCAGTGAGGAGGGACTAACGACAGATACGCAGTATTTT
d_gene: TRBD2
abundance: -
j_gene: TRBJ2-3
v_gene: TRBV28

CDR3aa: CASTGSNTGELFF
CDR3nt: TGCGCCAGCACAGGCTCCAACACCGGGGAGCTGTTTTTT
d_gene: -
abundance: few
j_gene: TRBJ2-2
v_gene: TRBV5-1